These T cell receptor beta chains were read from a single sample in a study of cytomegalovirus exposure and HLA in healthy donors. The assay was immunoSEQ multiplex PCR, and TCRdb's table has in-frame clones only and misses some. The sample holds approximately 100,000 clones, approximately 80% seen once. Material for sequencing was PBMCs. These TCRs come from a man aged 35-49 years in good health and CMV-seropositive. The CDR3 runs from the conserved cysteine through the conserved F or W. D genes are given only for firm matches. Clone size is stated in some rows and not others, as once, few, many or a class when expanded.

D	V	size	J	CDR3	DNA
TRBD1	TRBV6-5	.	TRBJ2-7	CASRPTGQATYEQYF	TGTGCCAGCAGGCCGACCGGACAGGCGACCTACGAGCAGTACTTC
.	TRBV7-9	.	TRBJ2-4	CASSLVWGLAKNIQYF	TGTGCCAGCAGCTTAGTTTGGGGCCTAGCCAAAAACATTCAGTACTTC
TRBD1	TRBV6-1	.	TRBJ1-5	CASSNQGGANQPQHF	TGTGCCAGCAGTAACCAGGGGGGTGCCAATCAGCCCCAGCATTTT
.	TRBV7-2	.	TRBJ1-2	CASSLPTGDGYTF	TGTGCCAGCAGCTTACCGACAGGCGATGGCTACACCTTC
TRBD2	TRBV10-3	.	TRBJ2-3	CAISGFGGGVTDTQYF	TGTGCCATCAGTGGGTTCGGCGGGGGGGTAACAGATACGCAGTATTTT
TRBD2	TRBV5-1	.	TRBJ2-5	CASSPTERGGLGETQYF	TGCGCCAGCAGCCCGACTGAGCGGGGGGGCCTCGGTGAGACCCAGTACTTC
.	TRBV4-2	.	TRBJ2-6	CASSQDAISGANVLTF	TGTGCCAGCAGCCAAGATGCGATCTCTGGGGCCAACGTCCTGACTTTC
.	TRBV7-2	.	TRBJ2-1	CASSRMGRPYNEQFF	TGTGCCAGCAGCCGTATGGGCCGACCCTACAATGAGCAGTTCTTC
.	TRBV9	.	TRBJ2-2	CASSVRATGELFF	TGTGCCAGCAGCGTAAGAGCTACCGGGGAGCTGTTTTTT
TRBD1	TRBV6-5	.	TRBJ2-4	CASRETGLAKNIQYF	TGTGCCAGCAGGGAGACAGGGCTAGCCAAAAACATTCAGTACTTC
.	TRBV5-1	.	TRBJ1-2	CASSLEGFAGRDGYTF	TGCGCCAGCAGCTTGGAGGGTTTTGCTGGGAGAGATGGCTACACCTTC
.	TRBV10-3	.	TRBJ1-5	CAISERQTYLSNQPQHF	TGTGCCATCAGTGAGAGACAGACGTATCTAAGCAATCAGCCCCAGCATTTT
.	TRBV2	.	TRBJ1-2	CASSEPRYNRDYGYTF	TGTGCCAGCAGTGAGCCTCGATACAACAGGGACTATGGCTACACCTTC
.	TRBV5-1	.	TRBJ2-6	CASSLEPPRQVGSGANGLTF	TGCGCCAGCAGCTTGGAGCCCCCCCGACAGGTTGGCTCTGGGGCCAACGGCCTGACTTTC
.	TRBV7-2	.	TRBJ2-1	CASSSDRREQFF	TGTGCCAGCAGCTCTGACCGGAGGGAGCAGTTCTTC
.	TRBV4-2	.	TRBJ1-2	CASSQGREFYTF	TGTGCCAGCAGCCAAGGACGGGAGTTTTACACCTTC
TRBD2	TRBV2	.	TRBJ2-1	CASSGGTSGAKLNEQFF	TGTGCCAGCAGTGGAGGGACTAGCGGGGCTAAGCTCAATGAGCAGTTCTTC
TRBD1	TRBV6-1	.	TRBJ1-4	CASSGQVADKLFF	TGTGCCAGCAGCGGACAGGTTGCAGACAAACTGTTTTTT
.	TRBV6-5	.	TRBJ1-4	CASSYFTGKSDEKLFF	TGTGCCAGCAGTTACTTCACGGGGAAGTCGGATGAAAAACTGTTTTTT
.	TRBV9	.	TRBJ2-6	CASSRGDGGRSGANGLTF	TGTGCCAGCAGCAGAGGTGACGGGGGTAGGTCTGGGGCCAACGGCCTGACTTTC
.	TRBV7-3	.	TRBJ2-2	CASSLTGGTTNTGELFF	TGTGCCAGCAGCTTAACTGGTGGCACCACGAACACCGGGGAGCTGTTTTTT
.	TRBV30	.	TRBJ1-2	CACGRVYGYTF	TGTGCCTGTGGCAGGGTCTATGGCTACACCTTC
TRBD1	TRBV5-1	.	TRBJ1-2	CASSQGTGPGYGYTF	TGCGCCAGCAGCCAGGGGACAGGGCCGGGCTATGGCTACACCTTC
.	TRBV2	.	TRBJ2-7	CASSEERFGQYF	TGTGCCAGCAGTGAGGAGAGATTCGGGCAGTACTTC
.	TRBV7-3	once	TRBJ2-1	CASSFEGAGYNEQFF	TGTGCCAGCAGCTTCGAGGGGGCGGGATACAATGAGCAGTTCTTC
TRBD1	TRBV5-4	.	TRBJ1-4	CASSPRTGDEKLFF	TGTGCCAGCAGCCCCAGGACAGGGGATGAAAAACTGTTTTTT
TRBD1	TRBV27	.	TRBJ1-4	CASSAWGQGDEKLFF	TGTGCCAGCAGTGCCTGGGGACAGGGGGATGAAAAACTGTTTTTT
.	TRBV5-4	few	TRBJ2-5	CASSLRETQYF	TGTGCCAGCAGCTTGCGGGAGACCCAGTACTTC
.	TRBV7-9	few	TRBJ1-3	CASSSWRNTIYF	TGTGCCAGCAGCTCCTGGCGAAACACCATATATTTT
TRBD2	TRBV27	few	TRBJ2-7	CASSTASGGAREQYF	TGTGCCAGCAGTACTGCTAGCGGGGGGGCTCGAGAGCAGTACTTC
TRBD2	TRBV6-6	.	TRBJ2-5	CASSTLAGTYQETQYF	TGTGCCAGCAGCACTCTAGCGGGGACGTACCAAGAGACCCAGTACTTC
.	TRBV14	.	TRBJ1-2	CASSQVLYSGYTF	TGTGCCAGCAGCCAAGTGCTGTACAGTGGCTACACCTTC
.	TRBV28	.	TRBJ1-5	CASSYSVAQQPQHF	TGTGCCAGCAGTTATTCAGTCGCTCAGCAGCCCCAGCATTTT
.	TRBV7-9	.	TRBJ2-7	CSSSLYTTYEQYF	TGTTCCAGCAGCTTATACACAACCTACGAGCAGTACTTC
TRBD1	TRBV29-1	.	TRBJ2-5	CSGDRGETQYF	TGCAGCGGGGACAGGGGAGAGACCCAGTACTTC
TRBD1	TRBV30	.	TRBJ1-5	CAWSPSEGGNRNQPQHF	TGTGCCTGGAGCCCAAGCGAAGGGGGCAATCGTAATCAGCCCCAGCATTTT
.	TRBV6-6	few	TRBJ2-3	CASSYLAGYTDTQYF	TGTGCCAGCAGTTACCTGGCAGGGTACACAGATACGCAGTATTTT
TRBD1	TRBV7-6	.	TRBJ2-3	CASSDRGLSDTQYF	TGTGCCAGTTCCGACAGGGGACTGTCAGATACGCAGTATTTT
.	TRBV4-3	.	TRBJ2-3	CASSLGGGIAATDTQYF	TGCGCCAGCAGCCTTGGGGGGGGCATAGCAGCCACAGATACGCAGTATTTT
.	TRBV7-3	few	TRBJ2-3	CASSLMRTTSTDTQYF	TGTGCCAGCAGCTTAATGCGAACTACGAGCACAGATACGCAGTATTTT
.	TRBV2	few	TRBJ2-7	CASSLYRETIDEQYF	TGTGCCAGCAGTCTTTATCGGGAGACGATTGACGAGCAGTACTTC
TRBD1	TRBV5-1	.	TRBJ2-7	CASRERQGSYEQYF	TGCGCCAGCAGGGAGCGACAGGGGAGCTACGAGCAGTACTTC
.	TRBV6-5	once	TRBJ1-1	CASSPGGNHDTEAFF	TGTGCCAGCAGTCCTGGGGGGAATCACGACACTGAAGCTTTCTTT